This T cell receptor beta chain appears in the sequencing data of a study of T cells in localized non-small cell lung cancer. Study conclusions and caveats: T cell clonality was highest in uninvolved adjacent lung, above tumor. Blood T cell density predicted longer survival; adjacent-lung clonality, shorter.

With respect to this clone: Its antigen is not identified.

The CDR3 consists of 18 residues. Looked up from germline, CDR1 is SGHNT and CDR2 is YENEEA. Trimming at V came to 0 bases and at J to 4 bases, leaving 11 bases not matched to a gene. Sequenced by immunoSEQ multiplex PCR; TCRdb stores in-frame clones only, minus some. This repertoire shows 4,500 to 5,000 clones, less than 35% found once; its top ten account for roughly 9%. This TCR was sampled from a woman aged 35 to 70 with stage II squamous cell lung carcinoma. V and J are TRBV11-3 and TRBJ2-1, with 8 nucleotides matching TRBD2. Sequenced material: lung tumor tissue, taken before any cancer treatment. The CDR3 sequence: CASSLDNPLAGGYNEQFF. In DNA form, the CDR3 reads TGTGCCAGCAGCTTAGATAATCCCCTAGCGGGTGGATACAATGAGCAGTTCTTC.